The clone carrying this T cell receptor (beta chain) was observed once. These data come from a study of blood T cell repertoires in COVID-19. J lost 4 bases, V lost 5 bases, and 9 bases had no gene match. The CDR3 consists of 15 residues. The germline V gene has CDR1 SGHTA and CDR2 FQGNSA. The method was immunoSEQ multiplex PCR; TCRdb's version includes in-frame clones alone and lacks a portion of them. The profile shows 250,000 or so clones, approximately 86% of them singletons. This TCR came from a man aged 40-49 years with active or convalescent COVID-19. The material sequenced was peripheral blood. The J gene is TRBJ1-1, the V gene TRBV7-2, with 8 bases aligning to TRBD1. The CDR3 reads CASSEWTGQGTEAFF. CDR3 DNA: TGTGCCAGCAGCGAATGGACAGGGCAAGGCACTGAAGCTTTCTTT.